This record covers a single T cell receptor (beta chain). The ends were cut back, 2 bases at V and 5 bases at J, with 15 bases in the middle. This CDR3 is 15 amino acids long. The V gene's germline CDR1 is MNHEY and CDR2 SVGAGI. Sequencing used immunoSEQ multiplex PCR; TCRdb keeps in-frame clones, though not all of them. The sample yields 30,000 or so clones, roughly nine tenths seen once. These data are taken from a study of OX40 agonist ivuxolimab in advanced cancers. The sequenced sample was CD4+ or CD8+ T cells sorted from blood, obtained in a trial of the OX40 agonist ivuxolimab. The source is an adult with an advanced solid tumor such as melanoma, head and neck, liver or kidney cancer. The chain combines TRBV6-5 with TRBJ2-5; tentatively, D is TRBD1 (6 bases). In nucleotides, the CDR3 is TGTGCCAGCAGTTACGTTTCAGGGGCCAAGGAGACCCAGTACTTC. Its translation is CASSYVSGAKETQYF.